This T cell receptor (beta chain) appears in the sequencing data of a study of shared clonotypes between healthy human individuals. At a deep level, the assay was run. Sequencing of unsorted PBMC DNA was carried out using ten immunoSEQ deep assay plates. The data were produced by immunoSEQ multiplex PCR, yet TCRdb's version contains in-frame clones alone and is incomplete. The sample has some 470,000 clones; approximately 80% are singletons. The donors, all of them Caucasian adults, lived in Nashville, Tennessee. V gave up 3 bases and J gave up 4 bases, with 7 bases separating them. Germline V gene sequence: CDR1 MNHEY, CDR2 SMNVEV (reference sequence). CDR3 length: 13 residues. Comments on this clone: Antigen: not known.

Study results and caveats: Researchers sampled blood only, noting tissue repertoires likely differ.

Material: PBMCs. The receptor comes from a woman aged 35 to 49 in good health. Some clones in this sample may be carry-over from other donors' samples. The chain has TRBV27 and TRBJ2-1; maybe TRBD1 (6 bases). The DNA for the CDR3 is TGTGCCAGCAGTTTTGACAGGTACAATGAGCAGTTCTTC. It translates to CASSFDRYNEQFF.